This entry is about one TCR beta chain. There is no known antigen for this receptor. Base qualities are not at hand, and no much larger clone is one base apart. The run used an Illumina HiSeq 2500. TCR beta libraries were prepared by quantitative 5'-RACE with molecular barcodes. In the authors' own workflow: A new computational method, built on a probabilistic model of VDJ rearrangement, was used to identify disease-linked TCR variants. TCRdb applied fastp at Q25 and MiXCR to the public reads, then kept only in-frame beta chains. One record per CDR3 amino acid sequence lists the most common genes and DNA. TCRdb's processing, not the study's, gives the V and J calls here. This sample comprises around 540,000 distinct CDR3 sequences, roughly 12% of them detected only once. 6.5% to 7% of the sample is in the top ten clones. Trimmed from V: 0 bases; trimmed from J: 5 bases; junction bases lacking a gene match: 8. Per the germline V gene, SGHRS is the CDR1 and YFSETQ is the CDR2. The CDR3 runs 16 residues from the cysteine to the phenylalanine. Only the CDR3 part of the read is kept: 48 bases, read in frame from the first base.

The data stem from a study of CD8 T cells in ankylosing spondylitis (dated by TCRdb to the late 2010s). About the investigation overall: To find TCR variants linked to disease, the study profiled T cell receptor beta repertoires in ankylosing spondylitis patients and healthy donors. In total, the full study cohort was made up of 95 to 110 healthy donors and about two dozen ankylosing spondylitis patients. Peripheral blood was sampled, and synovial fluid was additionally collected from ankylosing spondylitis patients. The research as a whole found: Some motif variants had previously been reported in the synovial fluid and blood of reactive arthritis patients, which suggests shared mechanisms of disease initiation. A TCR beta motif made up of under ten highly homologous amino acid variants appeared to be characteristic of blood from ankylosing spondylitis patients. According to the report, matched synovial fluid samples from ankylosing spondylitis patients were significantly enriched for the disease-linked clones. In peripheral blood, the disease-linked clones were found at relatively low frequencies and had a CD8+ phenotype.

The sequence was obtained from a male donor with ankylosing spondylitis. Sequenced input: blood, either unsorted or a sorted T cell fraction (not recorded which). The chain joins TRBV5-1 to TRBJ1-2, with 9 bases in between that match TRBD1. The CDR3 reads as follows: CASSLDRGRVRYGYTF. The DNA is as follows: TGCGCCAGCAGCTTGGACAGGGGGCGCGTGAGGTATGGCTACACCTTC. Outside the CDR3, residues come from the reference TRBV5-1 and TRBJ1-2 proteins, so the full variable domain is: KAGVTQTPRYLIKTRGQQVTLSCSPISGHRSVSWYQQTPGQGLQFLFEYFSETQRNKGNFPGRFSGRQFSNSRSEMNVSTLELGDSALYLCASSLDRGRVRYGYTFGSGTRLTVV.